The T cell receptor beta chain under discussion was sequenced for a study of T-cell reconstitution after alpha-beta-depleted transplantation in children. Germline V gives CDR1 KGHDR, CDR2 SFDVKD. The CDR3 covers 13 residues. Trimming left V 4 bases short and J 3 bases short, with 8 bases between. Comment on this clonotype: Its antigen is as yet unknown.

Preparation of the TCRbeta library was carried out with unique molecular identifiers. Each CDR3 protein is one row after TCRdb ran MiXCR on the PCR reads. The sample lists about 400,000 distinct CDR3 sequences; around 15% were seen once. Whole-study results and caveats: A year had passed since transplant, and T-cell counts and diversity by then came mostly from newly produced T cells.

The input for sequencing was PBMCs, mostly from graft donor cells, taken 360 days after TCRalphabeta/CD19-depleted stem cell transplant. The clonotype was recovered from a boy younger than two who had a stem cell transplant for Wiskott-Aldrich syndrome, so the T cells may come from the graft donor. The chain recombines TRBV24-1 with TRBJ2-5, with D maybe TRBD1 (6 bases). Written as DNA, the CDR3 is TGTGCCACCAGTGAAACAGGGAAAGAGACCCAGTACTTC. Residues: CATSETGKETQYF.